The clone carrying this T cell receptor beta chain was seen only a few times. Its antigen is still unknown. V shed 7 bases and J shed 0 bases, with 13 bases lying between them. The CDR3 spans 15 residues. Per the germline V gene, CDR1 is SGHVS and CDR2 is FNYEAQ. TCRdb fed the reads into MiXCR, producing one record per CDR3 protein. The sample has approximately 910,000 distinct CDR3 sequences, approximately 31% seen once; the top ten hold over 10%. The data were taken from a study of T cell repertoires in cytomegalovirus infection. Across the whole study: Through public TCR beta signatures, both CMV infection and matching HLA type were indicated.

Study outcomes and limitations: Ex vivo responses were dominated by HLA-C-restricted CMV-specific TCR beta clonotypes.

The gene calls are TRBV7-6 and TRBJ1-5; D ambiguous. The sample consisted of cultured CD8+ T cells from PBMCs, taken from culture after CMV antigen stimulation. This receptor was obtained from a human donor in good health (CMV status not recorded). Some clones in this sample may be carry-over from other donors' samples. For the CDR3, the DNA is TGTGCCAGCACATCTGGAACTCTTAGCAATCAGCCCCAGCATTTT. Protein sequence: CASTSGTLSNQPQHF. The full variable domain, with the rest looked up from reference TRBV7-6 and TRBJ1-5, is GAGVSQSPRYKVTKRGQDVALRCDPISGHVSLYWYRQALGQGPEFLTYFNYEAQQDKSGLPNDRFSAERPEGSISTLTIQRTEQRDSAMYRCASTSGTLSNQPQHFGDGTRLSIL.